The 24 T cell receptor beta chains in this list originate from one sample, sequenced in a study of blood T cell repertoires in COVID-19 (dated by TCRdb to the early 2020s). Library generation was performed with the immunoSEQ multiplex PCR assay. This is the immuneACCESS table as TCRdb keeps it, with only in-frame sequences that have V and J called. A part of the clones is gone; compared with another copy, unresolved V genes explain less than half, and the rest is unexplained. Counted in this sample were approximately 180,000 clones; roughly 79% of them appeared once. The ten biggest clones cover roughly 12% of the sample. Sequencing input: peripheral blood. The origin of the receptors is a woman of 80 years or more with COVID-19, enrolled during active disease.

The chain combines TRBV3-1 (or the pseudogene TRBV3-2) with TRBJ2-7; the D gene is possibly TRBD2 (5 bases). The germline V gene has CDR1 LGHDT and CDR2 YNNKEL (reference sequence). The CDR3 runs 15 residues. V lost 0 bases and J lost 3, with 12 bases in between. In DNA form, the CDR3 reads TGTGCCAGCAGCCAAGATGGCAGGACTTTCTACGAGCAGTACTTC. It yields the protein CASSQDGRTFYEQYF.

The chain employs TRBV6-1 and TRBJ1-2; D is perhaps TRBD1 (6 bases). There are 16 residues in the CDR3. Trimming removed 2 bases from V and 4 bases from J, with 17 bases in between. Per the germline V gene, CDR1 is MNHNS and CDR2 is SASEGT. The CDR3 DNA reads as TGTGCCAGCAGTGAACTCAAACAGGGTAATGTCTATGGCTACACCTTC. Protein product: CASSELKQGNVYGYTF.

This chain uses TRBV7-8 with TRBJ1-2, with 10 bases fitting TRBD1. The CDR3 has 17 residues. V was clipped by 1 base and J by 4 bases; unmatched bases: 9. Germline-derived CDR1 and CDR2 are SGHVS and FQNEAQ. The CDR3 nucleotides read TGTGCCAGCAGCTTAGGGCTGCGGGACAGGGGTCTCTATGGCTACACCTTC. Protein product: CASSLGLRDRGLYGYTF.

The CDR3 sequence is CAISEGRVEKLFF. Written as DNA, the CDR3 is TGTGCCATCAGTGAAGGGAGGGTTGAAAAACTGTTTTTT. This chain uses TRBV10-3 with TRBJ1-4; D is uncertain. With 3 bases removed from V and 7 bases from J, the gap between germline ends came to 9 bases. CDR1 ENHRY and CDR2 SYGVKD come from the germline V gene. CDR3 length: 13 residues.

The chain employs TRBV6-4 and TRBJ1-1, with 11 bases lining up with TRBD1. V was clipped by 5 bases and J by 4 bases; unmatched bases: 9. Per germline, CDR1 MRHNA and CDR2 SNTAGT. This CDR3 spans 16 amino acids. Here the CDR3 reads CASSRTGGRKVTEAFF. The CDR3 DNA reads as TGTGCCAGCAGTAGGACAGGGGGCAGGAAGGTCACTGAAGCTTTCTTT.

J is TRBJ2-4 and V is TRBV19; 7 bases are a match to TRBD2. This CDR3 has 19 amino acids. The ends lost 3 bases at V and 0 bases at J; junction bases unmatched: 14. Germline V lookup: CDR1 LNHDA, CDR2 SQIVND (reference sequence). For the CDR3, the DNA is TGTGCCAGTAGTATCGATTCGGTAGTGGCGGGAGTAGCCAAAAACATTCAGTACTTC. Its protein is CASSIDSVVAGVAKNIQYF.

CDR3 protein: CASSPSGRAGTGELFF. The CDR3 DNA follows: TGTGCCAGCTCACCTAGCGGGAGGGCCGGAACCGGGGAGCTGTTTTTT. This sequence joins TRBV18 and TRBJ2-2, with 11 bases lining up with TRBD2. The length of the CDR3 is 16 residues. CDR1 is KGHSH, CDR2 LQKENI, per germline. The V gene end was trimmed by 3 bases and the J gene end by 5 bases; junction bases not matched to a gene: 5. The full variable domain, completed using reference TRBV18 and TRBJ2-2, is NAGVMQNPRHLVRRRGQEARLRCSPMKGHSHVYWYRQLPEEGLKFMVYLQKENIIDESGMPKERFSAEFPKEGPSILRIQQVVRGDSAAYFCASSPSGRAGTGELFFGEGSRLTVL.

The V call is TRBV15, the J call TRBJ2-3; tentative D call: TRBD2 (6 bases). Germline loops: CDR1 LNHNV, CDR2 YYDKDF (reference sequence). The CDR3 consists of 14 residues. V shed 4 bases and J shed 1 base, with 9 bases lying between them. CDR3 in DNA: TGTGCCACCAGCACTGGGGAGGGCACAGATACGCAGTATTTT. Amino acid sequence: CATSTGEGTDTQYF.

The CDR3 DNA reads as TGCGCCAGCAGCTTGGTGGGGGACTCTGAAGCTTTCTTT. This translates into CASSLVGDSEAFF. The chain carries TRBV5-1 and TRBJ1-1, with a weak D call TRBD1 (5 bases). V was pared by 0 bases and J by 6 bases, with 9 bases between. This CDR3 comprises 13 residues. CDR1 SGHRS and CDR2 YFSETQ come from the germline V gene. Full variable domain (remainder filled in from reference TRBV5-1 and TRBJ1-1): KAGVTQTPRYLIKTRGQQVTLSCSPISGHRSVSWYQQTPGQGLQFLFEYFSETQRNKGNFPGRFSGRQFSNSRSEMNVSTLELGDSALYLCASSLVGDSEAFFGQGTRLTVV.

The chain links TRBV7-3 to TRBJ2-7, with TRBD1 matching over 8 bases. Germline assignment: CDR1 SGHTA and CDR2 FQGTGA. CDR3 length: 13 amino acids. After removal of 6 bases from V and 6 bases from J, the junction contained 7 bases not matched to a gene. DNA of the CDR3: TGTGCCAGCAGTTCCGACAGGGGAGCCGAGCAGTACTTC. Translating gives CASSSDRGAEQYF.

V usage is TRBV28 and J usage is TRBJ2-7; a weak D match, TRBD1 (6 bases). Deletions cut 4 bases from V and 2 bases from J, with 12 bases between. Germline assignment: CDR1 MDHEN and CDR2 SYDVKM. This CDR3 region has 14 residues. DNA of the CDR3: TGTGCCAGCAGTTCACCAACAGGGACCTACGAGCAGTACTTC. Translation gives CASSSPTGTYEQYF.

The chain links TRBV6-2 or TRBV6-3 to TRBJ1-5; D may be TRBD1 (5 bases). Trimming cost V 0 bases and J 4 bases, with 16 bases left between them. CDR1 is MNHEY, CDR2 SVGEGT, per germline. There are 17 residues in the CDR3. In nucleotides, the CDR3 is TGTGCCAGCAGTTACTCGTCTTACAGGCTTCCTAATCAGCCCCAGCATTTT. This codes for CASSYSSYRLPNQPQHF.

The V and J genes are TRBV28 and TRBJ1-1, with D uncertain. Germline V gene lookup returns CDR1 MDHEN and CDR2 SYDVKM. The germline V and J ends were trimmed by 6 bases and 6 bases, with 17 bases remaining between them. This CDR3 is built from 14 residues. Here the CDR3 reads CASSSPAGGPEAFF. The CDR3 nucleotides are TGTGCCAGCAGCTCGCCCGCCGGCGGGCCTGAAGCTTTCTTT.

V and J are TRBV7-2 and TRBJ1-4, with 7 nucleotides matching TRBD1. The germline gives CDR1 SGHTA, CDR2 FQGNSA. The CDR3 is 14 amino acids. V trimming: 6 bases; J trimming: 8 bases; junction bases outside the gene matches: 9. In DNA, the CDR3 is TGTGCCAGCAGTAGAGACAGGGTTGACGAAAAACTGTTTTTT. Amino acid sequence: CASSRDRVDEKLFF.

The J gene is TRBJ1-5, the V gene TRBV15; D gene unclear. Germline V gene lookup returns CDR1 LNHNV and CDR2 YYDKDF (reference sequence). V lost 0 bases to trimming and J lost 2 bases, with 11 bases between them. This CDR3 contains 16 residues. The CDR3 DNA follows: TGTGCCACCAGCAGAGACAGGTTGAGAGGCAATCAGCCCCAGCATTTT. Its protein is CATSRDRLRGNQPQHF.

The sample holds a few counts of this clone. The chain has TRBV13 and TRBJ2-7, with 10 bases that match TRBD2. CDR3 size: 15 residues. Germline trimming cut 4 bases from V and 7 bases from J; bases unmatched to any gene: 10. The germline CDR1 and CDR2 sequences are PRHDT and FYEKMQ (reference sequence). DNA of the CDR3: TGTGCCAGCAGCTCGATCAAGCGGGAGGGCCTTGAGCAGTACTTC. It translates to CASSSIKREGLEQYF.

This clone turned up a few times. The chain couples TRBV6-5 to TRBJ1-2; weak D call: TRBD1 (6 bases). V gave up 0 bases and J gave up 2 bases, with 13 bases separating them. Germline values: CDR1 MNHEY, CDR2 SVGAGI. The CDR3 contains 16 residues. CDR3 sequence reads: CASSYSRLRGNYGYTF. CDR3 bases: TGTGCCAGCAGTTACTCGAGGTTGAGGGGGAACTATGGCTACACCTTC.

The chain recombines TRBV10-3 with TRBJ2-7; D perhaps matches TRBD1 (6 bases). The germline gives CDR1 ENHRY, CDR2 SYGVKD. The ends were cut back, 6 bases at V and 4 bases at J, with 16 bases in the middle. The CDR3 consists of 14 residues. The CDR3 region is CAIRPGDQGYEQYF. Here the CDR3 DNA reads TGTGCCATCAGACCAGGGGATCAAGGGTACGAGCAGTACTTC.

The chain's CDR3 is CASSPWTSGGDNEQFF. The CDR3 nucleotides are TGTGCCAGCAGCCCCTGGACTAGCGGGGGGGACAATGAGCAGTTCTTC. The chain carries TRBV14 and TRBJ2-1; 15 bases are shared with TRBD2. The germline gives CDR1 SGHDN, CDR2 FVKESK. The CDR3 totals 16 residues. Trimming cost V 4 bases and J 5 bases; bases outside gene matches: 3.

A few counts support this clone. The chain links TRBV6-1 to TRBJ2-7; D unclear. The CDR3 has 16 residues. Germline CDR1 MNHNS, CDR2 SASEGT. Trimming pared 0 bases from V and 0 bases from J, leaving 12 bases between. The chain's CDR3 is CASSEAFSPSSYEQYF. The CDR3 DNA reads as TGTGCCAGCAGTGAAGCCTTTTCCCCTAGCTCCTACGAGCAGTACTTC.

CDR3 DNA: TGTGCCAGCAGTGAAGCAACAGGGTATCCCCTCGAGCAGTACTTC. Amino acid sequence: CASSEATGYPLEQYF. The chain links TRBV6-1 to TRBJ2-7; perhaps TRBD1 as D (6 bases). This CDR3 is built from 15 residues. The V end was cut by 0 bases, the J end by 6 bases, with 15 bases between. Germline V gives CDR1 MNHNS, CDR2 SASEGT.

J is TRBJ2-7 and V is TRBV27, with D maybe TRBD2 (6 bases). The CDR3 contains 15 residues. V lost 5 bases, J lost 4 bases, and 18 bases lay in between. Germline CDR1 reads MNHEY; CDR2 reads SMNVEV (reference sequence). CDR3 coding DNA: TGTGCCAGCAGTCCCAGACTAGAGGCCCAGTACGAGCAGTACTTC. Protein product: CASSPRLEAQYEQYF.

The genes are TRBV27 and TRBJ1-1; 7 bases fit TRBD1. The junction had 9 bases not matched to a gene; V was cut back by 4 bases and J by 4 bases. The CDR3 length is 15 residues. Germline V gene lookup returns CDR1 MNHEY and CDR2 SMNVEV (reference sequence). CDR3 DNA sequence: TGTGCCAGCAGTTCAGACAGGGTAGGTCGCACTGAAGCTTTCTTT. It codes for CASSSDRVGRTEAFF.

The chain couples TRBV27 to TRBJ1-5; D may be TRBD1 (5 bases). CDR1 is MNHEY, CDR2 SMNVEV, per germline (reference sequence). With 8 bases removed from V and 4 bases from J, the gap between germline ends came to 12 bases. This CDR3 is 13 amino acids long. Here the CDR3 reads CASAPEGNQPQHF. The DNA for the CDR3 is TGTGCCAGCGCCCCGGAGGGGAATCAGCCCCAGCATTTT.